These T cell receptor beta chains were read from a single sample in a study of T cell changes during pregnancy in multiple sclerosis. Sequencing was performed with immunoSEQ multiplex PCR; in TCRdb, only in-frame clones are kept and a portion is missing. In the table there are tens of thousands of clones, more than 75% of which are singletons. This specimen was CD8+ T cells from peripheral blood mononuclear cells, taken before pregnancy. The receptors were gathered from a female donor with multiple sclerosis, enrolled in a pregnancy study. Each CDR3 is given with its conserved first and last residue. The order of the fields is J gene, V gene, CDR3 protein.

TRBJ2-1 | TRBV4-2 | CASSPPLGGAAAYNEQFF
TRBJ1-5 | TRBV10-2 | CASSFGLYSNQPQHF
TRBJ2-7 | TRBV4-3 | CASSQVVGGSYEQYF
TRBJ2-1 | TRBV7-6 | CASSFSGGNNEQFF
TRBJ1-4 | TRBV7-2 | CASSLVDTINEKLFF
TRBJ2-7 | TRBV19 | CASSVRGGNLYEQYF
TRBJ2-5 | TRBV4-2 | CASSAQGWSGGGAPETQYF
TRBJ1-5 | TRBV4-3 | CASSQDPGPSNQPQHF
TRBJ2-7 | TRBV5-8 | CASSLGGAREQYF
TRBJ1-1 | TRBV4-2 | CASSHPTPYTEAFF
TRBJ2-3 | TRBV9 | CASSVGRGGSTDTQYF
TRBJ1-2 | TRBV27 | CASSLWEGSDGYTF
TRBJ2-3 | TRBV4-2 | CASSQDRVADTQYF
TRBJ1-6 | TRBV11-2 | CASTSSYNSPLHF
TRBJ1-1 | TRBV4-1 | CASSPQNPPGEAFF
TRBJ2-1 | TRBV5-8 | CASSLRQGGEQFF
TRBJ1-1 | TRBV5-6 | CASSPGAGPEAFF
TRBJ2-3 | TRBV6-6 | CASSYSEQGTTDTQYF
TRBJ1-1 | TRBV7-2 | CASSSLWNTEAFF
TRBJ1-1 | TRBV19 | CASSIWRGNTEAFF
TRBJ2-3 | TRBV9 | CASSVPPGGATDTQYF
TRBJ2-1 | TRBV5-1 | CASSLIRDRGLGEQFF
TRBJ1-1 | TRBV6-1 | CASTLQVMNTEAFF
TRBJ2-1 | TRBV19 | CASQRQGGTYNEQFF
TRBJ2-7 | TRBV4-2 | CASSPIAGGADEQYF
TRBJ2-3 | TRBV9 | CASSRYGGARDTQYF
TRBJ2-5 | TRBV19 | CASSIGFQGETQYF
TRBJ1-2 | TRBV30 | CAGYEGRRDGYTF
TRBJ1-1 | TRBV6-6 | CASSYGRTITEAFF
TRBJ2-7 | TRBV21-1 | CASSNPTFGGYYEQYF
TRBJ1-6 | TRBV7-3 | CASGGGYRSPLHF
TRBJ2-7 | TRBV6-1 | CASNPGQYEQYF
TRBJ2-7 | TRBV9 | CASSVTSGAYEQYF
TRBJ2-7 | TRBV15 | CATSSDLAEQYF
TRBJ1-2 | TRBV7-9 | CASSSPLDKNYGYTF